The T cell receptor beta chain under discussion was sequenced for a study of blood T cell repertoires in COVID-19. Whole-study context: The samples span acute and convalescent COVID-19 from the United States, Italy and Spain.

Germline CDR1 reads MNHEY; CDR2 reads SVGAGI. This CDR3 is built from 14 residues. Trimming took 8 bases from V and 0 from J; bases not matched to a gene: 6. Sequencing used immunoSEQ multiplex PCR; TCRdb keeps in-frame clones, though not all of them. The top ten hold around 2.3% of the sample, which has 250,000 to 350,000 clones, roughly 85% seen once. This clonotype was sampled from a woman aged 50 to 60 who had recovered from COVID-19. The material sequenced was PBMCs or T cells enriched from blood (not recorded which). The rearrangement joins TRBV6-5 to TRBJ1-1, with 7 bases identical to TRBD1. CDR3 sequence: CASLGGQLNTEAFF. The CDR3 bases are TGTGCCAGCCTGGGGGGACAGCTGAACACTGAAGCTTTCTTT.